This T cell receptor (beta chain) was sequenced during a study of blood T cell repertoires in COVID-19. Clones were read by immunoSEQ multiplex PCR, and TCRdb kept only the in-frame ones, dropping some. Of under 250,000 clones in the sample, roughly 75% were seen once. Trimming removed 5 bases from V and 3 bases from J, with 16 bases in between. The CDR3 length is 16 residues. Germline CDR1 and CDR2: LNHDA and SQIVND (reference sequence). This receptor was obtained from a woman in her seventies with acute or convalescent COVID-19. Input material: peripheral blood. V gene TRBV19 combines with J gene TRBJ1-4; no firm D call. The CDR3 loop is CASSPHRGGANEKLFF. DNA of the CDR3: TGTGCCAGTAGTCCCCACCGGGGAGGCGCTAATGAAAAACTGTTTTTT.